The entry below gives a single T cell receptor beta chain sequence along with its context. The sample is drawn from a study of blood T cell repertoires in COVID-19. Study details: Some COVID-19 samples were acute and others convalescent; all came from the United States, Italy and Spain. The cDNA or gDNA used as material had been derived from T cells, B-cell-depleted T cells, or PBMCs.

Original methodology: Estimates of nucleated cell counts were drawn from the amplification of reference gene primers. Some clones are missing from TCRdb's copy, which holds only in-frame ones; the method was immunoSEQ multiplex PCR. The DNA gave D and trimming, while V, J and clone size come from that table. In the table there are some 670,000 clones, more than 80% of which are singletons. The length of the CDR3 is 13 residues. With 4 bases removed from V and 8 bases from J, the gap between germline ends came to 14 bases. This receptor was obtained from a woman younger than 35 with acute or convalescent COVID-19. Material: peripheral blood. The genes are TRBV12-3 or TRBV12-4 and TRBJ1-2, with D maybe TRBD1 (6 bases). The CDR3 here is CASSSGQFAGYTF. CDR3 nucleotides: TGTGCCAGCAGTTCCGGACAGTTTGCAGGCTACACCTTC.